The text below deals with one T cell receptor (beta chain). Its antigen is not known. The data derive from a study of blood T cells in healthy people across ages. The use of a sample-barcoded 5' primer and a J-beta primer mix characterized a second PCR of 7 to 11 cycles. Each cDNA molecule received a tag from a template-switch adaptor that had 12 random nucleotides. TCRdb re-called the 5' RACE reads with MiXCR, one entry per CDR3 protein. The table shows around 580,000 distinct CDR3 sequences, with roughly 48% occurring only once. Researchers report isolating at least 7 million PBMCs per sample. General observations from the study: When set beside aged donors, long-lived donors presented more naive CD4+ cells and higher diversity. What prevented conclusive comparison of naive and antigen-experienced cells was that PBMCs were unsorted.

The CDR3 contains 15 residues. Germline values: CDR1 SGHRS, CDR2 YFSETQ. V was pared by 1 base and J by 4 bases, with 4 bases of the junction left unmatched. The clonotype originates from an elderly man in good health. Sequenced material: blood. The chain couples TRBV5-1 to TRBJ2-5, with TRBD2 identical over 10 bases. The CDR3 bases are TGCGCCAGCAGCTTGACTAGCGGGGTGGCAGAGACCCAGTACTTC. This sequence encodes CASSLTSGVAETQYF.